This T cell receptor (beta chain) was observed in a study of cytomegalovirus exposure and HLA in healthy donors. Whole-study findings and limits: Within an earlier analysis, most TCR beta V segments proved productive either about 87% or about 30% of the time. The study recorded 164 TCR beta chains that were cytomegalovirus-associated. The presence/absence work took it that sequencing depth was about the same across donors.

CDR1 and CDR2 (germline): MNHEY, SVGAGI. There are 15 residues in the CDR3. V lost 6 bases, J lost 5 bases, and 10 bases stayed unmatched. PCR was performed using 60 Vbeta and 13 Jbeta primers. Generated by immunoSEQ multiplex PCR, the TCRdb table keeps only in-frame clones and is missing some. The repertoire holds fewer than 150,000 clones, with approximately 62% as singletons. Of note for this clone: Its specificity is not known.

Sequencing used PBMCs. This sequence was found in a human donor in good health. V usage is TRBV6-5 and J usage is TRBJ1-2; TRBD1 agrees at 9 bases. The CDR3 DNA reads TGTGCCAGCAGAACCAGCGGACAGGGGAAATATGGCTACACCTTC. Encoded protein: CASRTSGQGKYGYTF.